These T cell receptor beta chains were read from a single sample in a study of T cells expressing NK-cell markers. TCRdb re-called the 5' RACE reads and shows each CDR3 protein once, DNA omitted. The clone table shows roughly 380,000 distinct CDR3 sequences, with the ten largest holding roughly 5.5%. The sequencing sample was made of blood T cells: a sorted CD56 or NKG2C T cell subset, CD4+ or CD8+ T cells, or bulk PBMC T cells (not recorded which). All receptors derive from a man aged 18-75 years in good health. Both conserved end residues are part of each CDR3.

v_gene	j_gene	CDR3aa
TRBV7-2	TRBJ2-5	CASSLGWRGAETQYF
TRBV5-4	TRBJ2-5	CASSFGVDQKYF
TRBV19	TRBJ2-2	CASRGPGGRNTGELFF
TRBV28	TRBJ1-3	CASSSYRVSSGNTIYF
TRBV27	TRBJ1-2	CASSSGQGRNYGYTF
TRBV2	TRBJ1-2	CASSMGQGQYGYTF
TRBV6-4	TRBJ2-5	CASSANQGETQYF
TRBV19	TRBJ1-1	CASSRTGTGNTEAFF
TRBV15	TRBJ1-2	CATSRDRVGYGYTF
TRBV7-9	TRBJ2-5	CASSFGTVQSRETQYF
TRBV20-1	TRBJ2-5	CSAQRLGGVAQETQYF
TRBV5-1	TRBJ1-4	CASSLAWNEKLFF
TRBV21-1	TRBJ2-7	CASSPLGGTGAYEQYF
TRBV5-4	TRBJ2-5	CASSLGRGMDYQETQYF
TRBV6-1	TRBJ1-2	CASSEHTMGTYGYTF
TRBV11-2	TRBJ2-7	CASSLPGAGSPYEQYF
TRBV12-3/TRBV12-4	TRBJ1-1	CASRVTGVGGTAFF
TRBV20-1	TRBJ1-1	CSSGRRVTTEAFF
TRBV5-1	TRBJ2-1	CASSFDSRGNEQFF
TRBV9	TRBJ1-6	CASSARTGGYSPLHF
TRBV5-4	TRBJ2-3	CASSEGTSGVLDTQYF
TRBV4-2	TRBJ2-3	CASSHGLAGRLEDTQYF
TRBV2	TRBJ2-3	CASRLAGASDTQYF
TRBV5-5	TRBJ1-1	CASSFVTGNTEAFF
TRBV5-1	TRBJ1-4	CASSLTSGEKLFF
TRBV20-1	TRBJ2-5	CSARPDRAETQYF